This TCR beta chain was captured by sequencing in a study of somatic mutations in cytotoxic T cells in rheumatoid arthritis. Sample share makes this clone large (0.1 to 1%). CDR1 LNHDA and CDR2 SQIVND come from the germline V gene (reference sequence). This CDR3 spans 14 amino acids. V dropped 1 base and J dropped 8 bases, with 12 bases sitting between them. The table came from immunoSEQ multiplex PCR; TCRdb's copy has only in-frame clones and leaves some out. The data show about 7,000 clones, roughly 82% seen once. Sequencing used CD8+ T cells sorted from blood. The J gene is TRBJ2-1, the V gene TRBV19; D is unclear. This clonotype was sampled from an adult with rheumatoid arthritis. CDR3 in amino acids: CASSIGRMLHEQFF. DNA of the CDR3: TGTGCCAGTAGTATAGGCCGCATGTTGCATGAGCAGTTCTTC.